This T cell receptor (beta chain) is drawn from a study of cytomegalovirus exposure and HLA in healthy donors. Germline V gene data show CDR1 as MRHNA and CDR2 as SNTAGT. Trimming took 6 bases from V and 2 from J; bases not matched to a gene: 1. The CDR3 is 13 residues long. Primers for the PCR totalled 60 Vbeta and 13 Jbeta. Repertoires were generated with immunoSEQ multiplex PCR, while TCRdb's copy carries only in-frame clones and drops some. The data show roughly 120,000 clones, 70% to 80% seen once. The sequenced sample was PBMCs. The TCR originated in a man aged 50-60 years in good health and CMV-seropositive. The chain recombines TRBV6-4 with TRBJ1-1; 9 bases line up with TRBD1. CDR3 loop: CASRQGANTEAFF. CDR3 in DNA: TGTGCCAGCAGACAGGGGGCTAACACTGAAGCTTTCTTT.